This entry lists 18 T cell receptor beta chains sequenced from one sample in a study of T-cell reconstitution after alpha-beta-depleted transplantation in children. As it was prepared, the TCRbeta library received unique molecular identifiers. TCRdb analysed the PCR reads with MiXCR anew, one entry per CDR3 protein. The sample consists of around 78,000 distinct CDR3 sequences, over 12% of them appearing once. The material was PBMCs, mostly from graft donor cells, obtained 180 days after TCRalphabeta/CD19-depleted stem cell transplant. The receptors were gathered from a male patient between 2 and 9 years old who had a stem cell transplant for acute lymphoblastic leukemia, so the T cells may come from the graft donor.

In this sample, this clonotype turned up many times. The chain joins TRBV6-5 to TRBJ2-4; 9 bases align to TRBD1. V was clipped by 0 bases and J by 7 bases; unmatched bases: 7. The CDR3 is 16 residues long. CDR1 MNHEY and CDR2 SVGAGI come from the germline V gene. The CDR3 spells CASSYSSTGGFNIQYF. CDR3 nucleotide sequence: TGTGCCAGCAGTTACTCGTCAACAGGGGGCTTTAACATTCAGTACTTC.

The chain joins TRBV5-1 to TRBJ2-3; 8 nucleotides line up with TRBD2. V lost 2 bases, J lost 2 bases, and 7 bases stayed unmatched. There are 16 residues in the CDR3. In germline, CDR1 is SGHRS, CDR2 YFSETQ. The CDR3 is CASSFGAGAPTDTQYF. The CDR3 nucleotides read TGCGCCAGCAGCTTCGGAGCGGGAGCGCCCACAGATACGCAGTATTTT.

The chain uses TRBV28 and TRBJ1-1, with unresolved D. The CDR3 contains 15 residues. Per the germline V gene, CDR1 is MDHEN and CDR2 is SYDVKM. Trimming left V 5 bases short and J 7 bases short, with 20 bases between. The CDR3 sequence is CASSPLAEAGGEAFF. CDR3 nucleotide sequence: TGTGCCAGCAGTCCCCTGGCGGAGGCGGGAGGTGAAGCTTTCTTT.

The genes are TRBV27 and TRBJ2-7; 7 nucleotides line up with TRBD1. The CDR3 has 14 residues. From germline, CDR1 is MNHEY and CDR2 SMNVEV (reference sequence). Germline trimming cut 4 bases from V and 7 bases from J; bases unmatched to any gene: 10. CDR3 sequence reads: CASSSLDRAGEQYF. DNA of the CDR3: TGTGCCAGCAGTTCCCTCGACAGGGCCGGGGAGCAGTACTTC.

J is TRBJ2-1 and V is TRBV20-1, with TRBD2 identical over 10 bases. Germline V gene data show CDR1 as DFQATT and CDR2 as SNEGSKA (reference sequence). Losses at the gene ends were 4 bases for V and 9 bases for J; bases not matched to a gene: 9. The CDR3 is made up of 14 amino acids. This CDR3 reads CSATYSGRSCEQFF. CDR3 bases: TGCAGTGCTACGTATAGCGGGAGGTCTTGTGAGCAGTTCTTC.

This clonotype was observed at least ten times. The V call is TRBV20-1, the J call TRBJ1-4, with D possibly being TRBD1 (6 bases). CDR1 and CDR2 (germline): DFQATT, SNEGSKA (reference sequence). CDR3 size: 14 residues. Trimming removed 3 bases at V and 5 bases at J, with 13 bases between. This chain's CDR3 is CSARRGRTNEKLFF. The CDR3 DNA sequence: TGCAGTGCTAGGCGGGGGCGCACAAATGAAAAACTGTTTTTT.

The rearrangement links TRBV6-5 to TRBJ1-2, with 10 bases matching TRBD1. Germline CDR1 is MNHEY and CDR2 is SVGAGI. Unmatched junction bases numbered 5, after V lost 2 bases and J lost 8 bases. CDR3 length equals 14 residues. The CDR3 protein is CASSYRDRGFGYTF. The DNA of the CDR3 is TGTGCCAGCAGTTACCGGGACAGGGGATTCGGCTACACCTTC.

In its sample, this clonotype was seen many times. J is TRBJ2-7 and V is TRBV7-8, with 9 bases aligning to TRBD2. V trimming: 1 base; J trimming: 2 bases; junction bases outside the gene matches: 0. Germline CDR1 and CDR2: SGHVS and FQNEAQ. The CDR3 covers 14 residues. The CDR3 DNA sequence: TGTGCCAGCAGCTTAGGCGGGAGGGCCTACGAGCAGTACTTC. Translated: CASSLGGRAYEQYF.

This clonotype was observed many times. The chain has TRBV12-3 or TRBV12-4 and TRBJ2-2, with D unclear. The CDR3 is 16 amino acids. V was pared by 4 bases and J by 6 bases, with 18 bases between. CDR3 nucleotide sequence: TGTGCCAGCAGTTCCTTCCCTCCTCAACTGGCCGGGGAGCTGTTTTTT. Its translation: CASSSFPPQLAGELFF.

In its sample, this clonotype was seen a few times. The V call is TRBV12-3 or TRBV12-4, the J call TRBJ2-2; tentatively, D is TRBD2 (5 bases). Trimming cost V 3 bases and J 4 bases, with 9 bases left between them. The CDR3 extends over 14 amino acids. CDR3 bases: TGTGCCAGCAGTTTTGGACTTTTCACCGGGGAGCTGTTTTTT. Translated: CASSFGLFTGELFF.

V usage is TRBV4-2 and J usage is TRBJ1-4; D gene ambiguous. The CDR3 is 16 amino acids. CDR1 LGHNA and CDR2 YNFKEQ come from the germline V gene. V was clipped by 1 base and J by 3 bases, with 12 bases between them. This CDR3 reads CASSQGSPLANEKLFF. CDR3 bases: TGTGCCAGCAGCCAAGGGTCCCCTTTGGCTAATGAAAAACTGTTTTTT.

As DNA, the CDR3 is TGCGCCAGCAGCTTGGACTCGGGCGGCTATGGCTACACCTTC. Translated: CASSLDSGGYGYTF. The chain employs TRBV5-1 and TRBJ1-2; no reliable D call. Germline V gene sequence: CDR1 SGHRS, CDR2 YFSETQ. The CDR3 is made up of 14 amino acids. Trimming removed 0 bases from V and 4 bases from J, with 10 bases in between. Full variable domain (outside the CDR3, taken from reference TRBV5-1 and TRBJ1-2): KAGVTQTPRYLIKTRGQQVTLSCSPISGHRSVSWYQQTPGQGLQFLFEYFSETQRNKGNFPGRFSGRQFSNSRSEMNVSTLELGDSALYLCASSLDSGGYGYTFGSGTRLTVV.

This chain uses TRBV5-1 with TRBJ2-5, with D unresolved. Trimming removed 2 bases from V and 3 bases from J, with 14 bases in between. Germline CDR1 reads SGHRS; CDR2 reads YFSETQ. The CDR3 is 15 amino acids. The CDR3 nucleotides read TGCGCCAGCAGCTTTTTTGGGGTTGGGGAAGAGACCCAGTACTTC. Translation: CASSFFGVGEETQYF.

CDR3 bases: TGTGCCAGCACCTCGGGGGAGGCCAAAAACATTCAGTACTTC. Residues: CASTSGEAKNIQYF. The chain carries TRBV2 and TRBJ2-4, with D perhaps TRBD2 (6 bases). CDR3 length equals 14 residues. The V end was cut by 7 bases, the J end by 1 base, with 11 bases between. Germline V gives CDR1 SNHLY, CDR2 FYNNEI.

This clonotype is classed as medium-sized (0.01 to 0.1%). This rearrangement joins TRBV12-3 or TRBV12-4 to TRBJ2-5; D ambiguous. The CDR3 runs 13 residues. The ends were cut back, 5 bases at V and 1 base at J, with 8 bases in the middle. The CDR3 coding sequence is TGTGCCAGCAGTCCCCCGTCCCAAGAGACCCAGTACTTC. Residues: CASSPPSQETQYF.

The V call is TRBV7-9, the J call TRBJ2-3; possible D gene TRBD1, 6 bases. This CDR3 spans 13 amino acids. CDR1 SEHNR and CDR2 FQNEAQ come from the germline V gene (reference sequence). V lost 5 bases and J 6 bases, leaving 12 bases between the germline ends. CDR3: CASSLSQGDTQYF. In DNA, the CDR3 is TGTGCCAGCAGCCTCTCGCAGGGGGATACGCAGTATTTT.

Only a few counts were recorded for this clonotype. In nucleotides, the CDR3 is TGTGCCAGCAGTTCAGAGGGGGGATATAGCAATCAGCCCCAGCATTTT. Amino acid sequence: CASSSEGGYSNQPQHF. The rearrangement joins TRBV28 to TRBJ1-5, with D tentatively TRBD1 (6 bases). Trimming shortened V by 4 bases and J by 0 bases, and 13 bases separated the two germline ends. Germline V gene lookup returns CDR1 MDHEN and CDR2 SYDVKM. The CDR3 loop spans 16 amino acids.

This clonotype has more than one count but fewer than ten. V is TRBV20-1 and J is TRBJ2-7; possibly TRBD2 for D (5 bases). Germline loops: CDR1 DFQATT, CDR2 SNEGSKA (reference sequence). The CDR3 sequence is 13 residues long. The V end was cut by 5 bases, the J end by 0 bases, with 11 bases between. The CDR3 DNA is TGCAGTGCTTTTTCCGGGGACTCCTACGAGCAGTACTTC. Its protein is CSAFSGDSYEQYF.